The next 17 T cell receptor beta chains were all read from a single sample in a study of early T cells in non-severe SARS-CoV-2 infection. TCRdb reprocessed the 5' RACE reads via MiXCR and lists one record per CDR3 protein. The data show 80,000 to 95,000 distinct CDR3 sequences, around 14% seen once. The sequenced sample consisted of whole blood. Receptors were obtained from an adult who was a healthcare worker with PCR-confirmed SARS-CoV-2 infection or an uninfected control (not recorded which).

The gene calls are TRBV6-5 and TRBJ2-2; 8 bases are a match to TRBD1. Germline V gene lookup returns CDR1 MNHEY and CDR2 SVGAGI. Trimming cost V 7 bases and J 5 bases; bases outside gene matches: 6. This CDR3 comprises 14 residues. The CDR3: CASTEDRETGELFF. The CDR3, as DNA: TGTGCCAGCACCGAGGACAGGGAAACCGGGGAGCTGTTTTTT.

The table lists this clonotype with many counts. This chain connects TRBV14 to TRBJ1-2, with TRBD1 matching over 7 bases. CDR3 length equals 15 residues. Germline CDR1 is SGHDN and CDR2 is FVKESK. Germline trimming cut 1 base from V and 2 bases from J; bases unmatched to any gene: 4. CDR3 nucleotides: TGTGCCAGCAGCCAAGGACTGACAGGGAACTATGGCTACACCTTC. It is translated as CASSQGLTGNYGYTF. The variable domain in full, with the rest retrieved from reference TRBV14 and TRBJ1-2, is EAGVTQFPSHSVIEKGQTVTLRCDPISGHDNLYWYRRVMGKEIKFLLHFVKESKQDESGMPNNRFLAERTGGTYSTLKVQPAELEDSGVYFCASSQGLTGNYGYTFGSGTRLTVV.

The chain carries TRBV28 and TRBJ2-7; D might be TRBD2 (6 bases). The V end was cut by 1 base, the J end by 0 bases, with 7 bases between. The CDR3 is 14 residues long. Germline V gene data show CDR1 as MDHEN and CDR2 as SYDVKM. As DNA, the CDR3 is TGTGCCAGCAGTTTATTGGAGGGCTCCTACGAGCAGTACTTC. Translated: CASSLLEGSYEQYF.

The chain recombines TRBV7-2 with TRBJ2-2, with D perhaps TRBD1 (5 bases). CDR3 length equals 14 residues. Trimming removed 5 bases from V and 5 bases from J, with 12 bases in between. Germline V CDR1 and CDR2: SGHTA, FQGNSA. CDR3: CASSVTTVTGELFF. DNA of the CDR3: TGTGCCAGCAGCGTTACGACAGTAACCGGGGAGCTGTTTTTT.

This clonotype occurred a few times. The chain combines TRBV9 with TRBJ2-5; 8 bases fit TRBD2. The V segment lost 0 bases and the J segment 5 bases; nucleotides outside the gene matches: 3. Germline V lookup: CDR1 SGDLS, CDR2 YYNGEE. The CDR3 spans 14 residues. CDR3 protein: CASSVALAEETQYF. The CDR3 DNA reads TGTGCCAGCAGCGTAGCACTAGCGGAGGAGACCCAGTACTTC. Together with reference TRBV9 and TRBJ2-5, the CDR3 gives the full variable domain: DSGVTQTPKHLITATGQRVTLRCSPRSGDLSVYWYQQSLDQGLQFLIQYYNGEERAKGNILERFSAQQFPDLHSELNLSSLELGDSALYFCASSVALAEETQYFGPGTRLLVL.

In DNA form, the CDR3 reads TGTGCCAGCAGCGAGGAAGGGGAAAAACTGTTTTTT. Its protein product is CASSEEGEKLFF. The chain joins TRBV7-9 to TRBJ1-4, with no clear D. Per germline, CDR1 SEHNR and CDR2 FQNEAQ (reference sequence). V gave up 5 bases and J gave up 8 bases, with 9 bases separating them. The CDR3 is made up of 12 amino acids.

The chain combines TRBV24-1 with TRBJ2-1; 10 bases agree with TRBD2. CDR1 is KGHDR and CDR2 is SFDVKD in the germline V gene. This CDR3 has 16 residues. V was clipped by 4 bases and J by 4 bases; unmatched bases: 6. The CDR3 DNA sequence: TGTGCCACCAGTGACTCAAGCGGGGGGGCTTACAATGAGCAGTTCTTC. Translated, it gives CATSDSSGGAYNEQFF.

V and J are TRBV11-2 and TRBJ2-1; weak D call: TRBD2 (6 bases). The CDR3 has 14 amino acids. V lost 1 base and J lost 9, with 13 bases in between. In germline, CDR1 is SGHAT, CDR2 FQNNGV. The CDR3 is CASSLGRGVGEQFF. For the CDR3, the DNA is TGTGCCAGCAGCTTAGGCCGCGGGGTTGGTGAGCAGTTCTTC.

This clonotype was seen a handful of times. The DNA for the CDR3 is TGTGCCAGCAGCTGGCAGGGGAATGACTACACCTTC. This translates into CASSWQGNDYTF. The chain has TRBV11-1 and TRBJ1-2; TRBD1 is a possible D gene (6 bases). The CDR3 contains 12 residues. V was cut by 4 bases and J by 10 bases, with 13 bases left in between. CDR1 and CDR2 from the germline V gene are SGHAT and FQDESV (reference sequence).

The chain links TRBV15 to TRBJ2-7; 7 nucleotides align to TRBD2. Germline V CDR1 and CDR2: LNHNV, YYDKDF (reference sequence). Losses at the gene ends were 1 base for V and 2 bases for J; bases not matched to a gene: 5. CDR3 length: 15 residues. The DNA for the CDR3 is TGTGCCACCAGCAGAGTTGGCGGGGGACCCTACGAGCAGTACTTC. Amino acids: CATSRVGGGPYEQYF.

This clonotype has a handful of counts. The chain employs TRBV20-1 and TRBJ2-3; 9 bases match TRBD2. After removal of 1 base from V and 3 bases from J, the junction contained 5 bases not matched to a gene. CDR3 length: 15 amino acids. CDR1 and CDR2 from the germline V gene are DFQATT and SNEGSKA (reference sequence). CDR3 in amino acids: CSARVSGGRTDTQYF. The CDR3 bases are TGCAGTGCTAGAGTTAGCGGGGGAAGGACAGATACGCAGTATTTT.

In this sample, this clonotype turned up many times. V gene TRBV29-1 combines with J gene TRBJ2-7; 9 bases align to TRBD2. The CDR3 is 13 residues long. The trim removed 4 bases at V and 9 bases at J, leaving 10 bases unmatched. Germline V gene lookup returns CDR1 SQVTM and CDR2 ANQGSEA. The CDR3: CSVADSGGTRQYF. The CDR3 DNA reads TGCAGCGTTGCCGATAGCGGGGGAACAAGGCAGTACTTC.

CDR3 amino acids: CASRPGQGYLPLHF. The CDR3 DNA follows: TGTGCCAGCAGACCCGGACAGGGGTACTTACCCCTCCACTTT. J is TRBJ1-6 and V is TRBV6-5, with 9 bases matching TRBD1. Trimming took 6 bases from V and 12 from J; bases not matched to a gene: 9. CDR3 length equals 14 residues. Germline CDR1 is MNHEY and CDR2 is SVGAGI.

In its sample, this clonotype was seen a few times. This chain connects TRBV25-1 to TRBJ2-1; no clear D. The CDR3 is 14 amino acids. Germline values: CDR1 MGHDK, CDR2 SYGVNS. V was cut by 5 bases and J by 2 bases, with 10 bases left in between. In DNA form, the CDR3 reads TGTGCCAGCAGTTTAGGGCACCCCTACAATGAGCAGTTCTTC. Its translation: CASSLGHPYNEQFF.

The rearrangement links TRBV7-6 to TRBJ2-1; tentative D call: TRBD1 (5 bases). This CDR3 has 18 residues. The ends were cut back, 4 bases at V and 1 base at J, with 20 bases in the middle. Per the germline V gene, CDR1 is SGHVS and CDR2 is FNYEAQ. In DNA form, the CDR3 reads TGTGCCAGCAGCTCCCTACCTAGGCAGGGAAGTTCCTACAATGAGCAGTTCTTC. Residues: CASSSLPRQGSSYNEQFF. The whole variable domain, filled in from reference TRBV7-6 and TRBJ2-1, reads GAGVSQSPRYKVTKRGQDVALRCDPISGHVSLYWYRQALGQGPEFLTYFNYEAQQDKSGLPNDRFSAERPEGSISTLTIQRTEQRDSAMYRCASSSLPRQGSSYNEQFFGPGTRLTVL.

This clonotype was observed a handful of times. This chain connects TRBV29-1 to TRBJ1-1; unclear D gene. The CDR3 extends over 11 amino acids. Germline V gives CDR1 SQVTM, CDR2 ANQGSEA. V was cut by 6 bases and J by 6 bases, with 11 bases left in between. The CDR3 loop reads CSVGPGAEAFF. The CDR3 region has the DNA TGCAGCGTGGGTCCAGGAGCTGAAGCTTTCTTT.

The chain employs TRBV7-9 and TRBJ1-5; the D gene is possibly TRBD1 (5 bases). The CDR3 contains 14 residues. The V end lost 5 bases, the J end lost 9 bases, and 17 bases lay between the germline ends. CDR1 is SEHNR, CDR2 FQNEAQ, per germline (reference sequence). CDR3 sequence reads: CASSGDGVQGPQHF. The CDR3 region has the DNA TGTGCCAGCAGCGGGGACGGCGTGCAAGGGCCCCAGCATTTT.